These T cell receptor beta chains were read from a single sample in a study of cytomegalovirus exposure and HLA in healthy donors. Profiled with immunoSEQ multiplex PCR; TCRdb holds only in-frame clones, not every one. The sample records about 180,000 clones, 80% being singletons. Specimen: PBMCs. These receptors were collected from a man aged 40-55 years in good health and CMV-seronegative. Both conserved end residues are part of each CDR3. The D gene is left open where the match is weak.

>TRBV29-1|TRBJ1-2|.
CSVSLFQNYGYTF
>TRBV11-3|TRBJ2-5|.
CASSSEVETQYF
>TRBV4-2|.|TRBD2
CASSQPVAGKPEQYF
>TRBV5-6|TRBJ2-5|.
CASSLWWTEETQYF
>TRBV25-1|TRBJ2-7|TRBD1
CASSGQGYEQYF
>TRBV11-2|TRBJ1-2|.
CASSLVMGARGYTF
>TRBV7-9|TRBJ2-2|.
CASSPAAKRWAGELFF
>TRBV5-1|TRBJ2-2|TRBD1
CASSTGGTGVDGELFF
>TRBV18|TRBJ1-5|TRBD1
CASSPSGGVNQPQHF
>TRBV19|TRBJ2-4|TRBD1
CASSPPHRGDIQYF
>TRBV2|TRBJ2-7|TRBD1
CASHRDSPYEQYF
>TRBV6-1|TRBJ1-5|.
CAITGISSYQPQHF
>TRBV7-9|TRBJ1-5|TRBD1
CASSLTGVNQPQHF
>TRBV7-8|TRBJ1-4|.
CASSLRPGKLFF
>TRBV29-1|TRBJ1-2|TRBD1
CSVDGTGLYGYTF
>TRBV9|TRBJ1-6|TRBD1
CASSVGSGTGHSPLHF
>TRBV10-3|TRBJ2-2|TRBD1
CAISGTGAITGELFF
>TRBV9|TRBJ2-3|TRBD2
CASSVITSGGSDTQYF
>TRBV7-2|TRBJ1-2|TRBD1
CASSQDRGDYGYTF
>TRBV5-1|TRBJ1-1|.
CASQSGQLSSYSMLNTEAFF
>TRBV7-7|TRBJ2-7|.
CASSFKSISPGSSYEQYF
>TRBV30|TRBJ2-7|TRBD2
CAWRGREDPYEQYF
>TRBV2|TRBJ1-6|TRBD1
CASTEQGANSPLHF
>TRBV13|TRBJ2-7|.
CASSPDSSYEQYF
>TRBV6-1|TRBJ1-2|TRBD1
CASSERRGLGYTF
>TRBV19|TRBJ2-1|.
CASTQTGRINEQFF
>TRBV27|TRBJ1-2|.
CASRPTANYGYTF
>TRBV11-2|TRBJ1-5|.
CASSPDRNQPQHF
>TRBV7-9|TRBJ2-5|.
CASSPGSTQETQYF
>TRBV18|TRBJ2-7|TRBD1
CASSPGAGGWNEQYF
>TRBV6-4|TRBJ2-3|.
CASRGTSTDTQYF
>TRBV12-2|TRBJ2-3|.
CASRLSKTGLAGGRADTQYF
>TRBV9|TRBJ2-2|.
CASSVFSGELFF
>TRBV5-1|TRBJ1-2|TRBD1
CASSLTGTGMVDGYTF
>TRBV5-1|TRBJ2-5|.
CASSLGQQETQYF
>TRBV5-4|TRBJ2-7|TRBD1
CASSQQGASYEQYF
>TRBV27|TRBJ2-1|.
CASSPTRRTFNEQFF
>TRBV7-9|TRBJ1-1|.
CASSSEGGRGEAFF
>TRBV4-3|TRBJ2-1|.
CASSQDRESYNEQFF
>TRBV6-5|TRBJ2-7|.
CASSYSIGVSYEQYF
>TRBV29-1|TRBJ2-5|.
CSVVSGGTETQYF
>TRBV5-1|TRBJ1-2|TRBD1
CASSLEAGGPYGYTF
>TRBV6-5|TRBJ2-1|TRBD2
CASSPRGDYEQFF
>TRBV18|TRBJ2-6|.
CASSLTATLSGANVLTF
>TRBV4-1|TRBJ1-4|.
CASSQDPGANEKLFF
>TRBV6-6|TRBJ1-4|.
CASSPRGFNEKLFF
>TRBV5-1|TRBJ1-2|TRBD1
CASSLSGTGANYGYTF
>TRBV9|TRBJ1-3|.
CASSVYAGNSGNTIYF
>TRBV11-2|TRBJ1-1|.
CASIPGTLNTEAFF
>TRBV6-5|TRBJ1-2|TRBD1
CASSRGQGSVYTF
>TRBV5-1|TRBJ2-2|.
CASRTDLTGELFF
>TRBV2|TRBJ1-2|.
CASSVVQGRLGYTF
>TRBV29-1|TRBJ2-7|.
CSVDRTDEQYF
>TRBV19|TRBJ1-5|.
CASSMFGGAQPQHF
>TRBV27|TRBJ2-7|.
CASSWVRGFNEQYF
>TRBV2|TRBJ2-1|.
CASTPRNEQFF
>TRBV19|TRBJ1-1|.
CASSIGGGEAFF
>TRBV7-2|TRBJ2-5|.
CASSNGGRVEETQYF
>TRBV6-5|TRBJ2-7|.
CASSYSSPQYEQYF
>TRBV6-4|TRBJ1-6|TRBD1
CASSGHKMTGRDSPLHF